This T cell receptor beta chain stems from a study of shared T cell receptors in the human thymus. This CDR3 region has 14 residues. Germline CDR1 is SGDLS and CDR2 is YYNGEE. The V gene lost 3 bases and the J gene lost 4 bases, with 14 bases spanning the gap. Sequencing used immunoSEQ multiplex PCR; TCRdb keeps in-frame clones, though not all of them. The repertoire has some 660,000 clones, about 90% of them found once; the top ten carry under 0.01%. The same specimen was also included in a second study, on human thymus T cells.

Material for sequencing was thymocytes. This TCR derives from a boy under two years old with a congenital heart defect. The gene calls are TRBV9 and TRBJ2-7; D is possibly TRBD2 (6 bases). CDR3 residues: CASSGTEGEYEQYF. The CDR3 nucleotides read TGTGCCAGCAGCGGGACGGAGGGAGAATACGAGCAGTACTTC.